One and the same sample provided the 23 T cell receptor beta chains below, sequenced in a study of blood T cells in healthy people across ages. Then a second PCR, running about 6 to 12 cycles, was carried out with a sample-barcoded 5' primer and a J-beta primer mix. TCRdb reprocessed the 5' RACE reads via MiXCR and lists one record per CDR3 protein. The sample yields approximately 900,000 distinct CDR3 sequences, around 49% seen once. Sequencing used blood. The receptors were gathered from a young man in good health.

V gene TRBV6-1 combines with J gene TRBJ1-6; D unresolved. Germline-derived CDR1 and CDR2 are MNHNS and SASEGT. CDR3 size: 15 residues. Between the trimmed V and J ends, which lost 6 bases and 6 bases, there was a span of 15 bases. The CDR3 bases are TGTGCCAGCAGCGCCGACACTCTGGGTAATTCACCCCTCCACTTT. Amino acid sequence: CASSADTLGNSPLHF.

The chain links TRBV11-3 to TRBJ2-1; 7 positions match TRBD1. J lost 4 bases, V lost 0 bases, and 3 bases had no gene match. Germline values: CDR1 SGHNT, CDR2 YENEEA. The CDR3 covers 15 residues. In DNA, the CDR3 is TGTGCCAGCAGCTTAGAGGGACAGCAATACAATGAGCAGTTCTTC. It codes for CASSLEGQQYNEQFF.

The rearrangement joins TRBV15 to TRBJ2-3, with 8 bases aligning to TRBD1. The length of the CDR3 is 16 residues. Trimming cost V 0 bases and J 5 bases; bases outside gene matches: 7. Germline lookup yields CDR1 LNHNV and CDR2 YYDKDF (reference sequence). The CDR3, as DNA: TGTGCCACCAGCAGAGATCCCCGGACAGGGCAAGATACGCAGTATTTT. Translated, it gives CATSRDPRTGQDTQYF. Full variable domain (rest looked up from reference TRBV15 and TRBJ2-3): DAMVIQNPRYQVTQFGKPVTLSCSQTLNHNVMYWYQQKSSQAPKLLFHYYDKDFNNEADTPDNFQSRRPNTSFCFLDIRSPGLGDTAMYLCATSRDPRTGQDTQYFGPGTRLTVL.

In nucleotides, the CDR3 is TGTGCCAGCAGCCCCGACAGGGGAAGGGCCTATGGCTACACCTTC. Residues: CASSPDRGRAYGYTF. The chain couples TRBV11-2 to TRBJ1-2, with 8 bases matching TRBD1. CDR1 and CDR2 from the germline V gene are SGHAT and FQNNGV. This CDR3 is built from 15 residues. The J segment lost 4 bases and the V segment lost 5 bases, leaving 9 bases of the junction unmatched.

J is TRBJ2-1 and V is TRBV6-2 or TRBV6-3; 8 bases agree with TRBD2. The CDR3 sequence is 17 residues long. J gave up 5 bases and V 0 bases, and 9 bases lay outside the gene matches. Germline CDR1 reads MNHEY; CDR2 reads SVGEGT. DNA for the CDR3: TGTGCCAGCAGTTACTCGAGATCAGAGGGACTAGACAATGAGCAGTTCTTC. Protein product: CASSYSRSEGLDNEQFF.

This chain's CDR3 is CASSEFRVGQPQHF. The CDR3 nucleotides read TGTGCCAGCAGTGAGTTCAGGGTGGGGCAGCCCCAGCATTTT. The J gene is TRBJ1-5, the V gene TRBV6-1; D perhaps matches TRBD1 (5 bases). Germline lookup yields CDR1 MNHNS and CDR2 SASEGT. The CDR3 extends over 14 amino acids. Trimming left V 3 bases short and J 7 bases short, with 13 bases between.

Comment on this clonotype: A read error is possible here, since a much larger clone lies one base away. The chain is built from TRBV20-1 and TRBJ1-4; D not resolved. There are 11 residues in the CDR3. Germline CDR1 and CDR2: DFQATT and SNEGSKA (reference sequence). V was cut by 4 bases and J by 12 bases, with 12 bases left in between. The CDR3 reads CSATRKSELFF. As DNA, the CDR3 is TGCAGTGCTACACGGAAATCTGAACTGTTTTTT.

This sequence joins TRBV6-4 and TRBJ1-2, with D possibly being TRBD1 (5 bases). CDR3 size: 13 residues. Trimming took 4 bases from V and 8 from J, leaving 14 bases between them. Germline V gives CDR1 MRHNA, CDR2 SNTAGT. Here the CDR3 DNA reads TGTGCCAGCAGTGCAGGGTACGGAGCCGGCTACACCTTC. Its translation is CASSAGYGAGYTF.

A few counts support this clonotype. The CDR3 sequence: CASSFPASYEQYF. The CDR3 bases are TGTGCCAGCAGTTTTCCCGCTTCCTACGAGCAGTACTTC. The V gene is TRBV27, the J gene TRBJ2-7; D remains ambiguous. CDR3 length: 13 residues. Trimming stripped 3 bases from V and 1 base from J, with 7 bases between. Per germline, CDR1 MNHEY and CDR2 SMNVEV (reference sequence).

This clonotype appeared once. The genes are TRBV6-5 and TRBJ2-1; 7 nucleotides line up with TRBD2. The CDR3 is made up of 16 amino acids. V dropped 5 bases and J dropped 7; count of bases not matched to a gene: 14. Germline V gene sequence: CDR1 MNHEY, CDR2 SVGAGI. In DNA form, the CDR3 reads TGTGCCAGCAGTCCCTCCCTGGCGGGAGTGAATAATGAGCAGTTCTTC. Its protein product is CASSPSLAGVNNEQFF.

The gene calls are TRBV12-3 or TRBV12-4 and TRBJ1-4; a weak D match, TRBD1 (5 bases). V was pared by 5 bases and J by 6 bases, with 10 bases between. CDR3 size: 13 residues. CDR3 amino acids: CASSPEGHEKLFF. The CDR3, as DNA: TGTGCCAGCAGTCCAGAGGGGCATGAAAAACTGTTTTTT.

The chain couples TRBV11-2 to TRBJ2-7, with TRBD1 matching over 12 bases. The last part of the DNA fits TRBJ2-5 better; the J call may be wrong. The CDR3 consists of 17 residues. Per germline, CDR1 SGHAT and CDR2 FQNNGV. CDR3 protein: CASSLGGQGAWVETQYF. CDR3 nucleotides: TGTGCCAGCAGCCTGGGGGGACAGGGGGCGTGGGTAGAGACCCAGTACTTC.

The gene calls are TRBV7-2 and TRBJ1-1; 7 bases are a match to TRBD1. Germline V lookup: CDR1 SGHTA, CDR2 FQGNSA. Germline trimming cut 1 base from V and 1 base from J; bases unmatched to any gene: 6. This CDR3 is built from 16 residues. This CDR3 is CASSLGKGAWNTEAFF. The CDR3 bases are TGTGCCAGCAGCTTAGGGAAGGGGGCTTGGAACACTGAAGCTTTCTTT.

The table lists this clonotype with a few counts. The V call is TRBV20-1, the J call TRBJ2-7; 13 nucleotides align to TRBD2. The germline V gene encodes CDR1 DFQATT and CDR2 SNEGSKA (reference sequence). The CDR3 spans 15 residues. Losses at the gene ends were 6 bases for V and 8 bases for J; bases not matched to a gene: 13. Here the CDR3 reads CSAQPLAGGSWKQYF. Here the CDR3 DNA reads TGCAGTGCCCAACCACTAGCGGGGGGGTCGTGGAAGCAGTACTTC.

The gene calls are TRBV7-3 and TRBJ2-1, with D perhaps matching TRBD1 or TRBD2 (6 bases each). CDR1 is SGHTA and CDR2 is FQGTGA in the germline V gene. The germline V and J ends were trimmed by 1 base and 6 bases, with 16 bases remaining between them. CDR3 size: 16 residues. CDR3 DNA: TGTGCCAGCAGCTTAAAGGTGGGGGGCTCCGGCAATGAGCAGTTCTTC. Its protein product is CASSLKVGGSGNEQFF.

This clonotype occurred a few times. V is TRBV5-1 and J is TRBJ2-3, with 8 bases fitting TRBD1. J gave up 5 bases and V 4 bases, and 12 bases lay outside the gene matches. The CDR3 has 16 amino acids. Germline V gives CDR1 SGHRS, CDR2 YFSETQ. CDR3 sequence (DNA): TGCGCCAGCAGCGAAGGATACAGGGGGTATCAAGATACGCAGTATTTT. This codes for CASSEGYRGYQDTQYF.

This chain connects TRBV5-1 to TRBJ2-1; 13 bases line up with TRBD2. Germline V gives CDR1 SGHRS, CDR2 YFSETQ. This CDR3 region has 14 residues. V trimming: 6 bases; J trimming: 10 bases; junction bases outside the gene matches: 7. CDR3 sequence: CASILAGGPGEQFF. For the CDR3, the DNA is TGCGCCAGCATACTAGCGGGAGGGCCTGGGGAGCAGTTCTTC. Drawing the rest from reference TRBV5-1 and TRBJ2-1, the complete variable domain is KAGVTQTPRYLIKTRGQQVTLSCSPISGHRSVSWYQQTPGQGLQFLFEYFSETQRNKGNFPGRFSGRQFSNSRSEMNVSTLELGDSALYLCASILAGGPGEQFFGPGTRLTVL.

This clonotype was recorded many times. The chain joins TRBV29-1 to TRBJ2-5; a weak D match, TRBD1 (6 bases). This CDR3 comprises 13 residues. Germline CDR1 reads SQVTM; CDR2 reads ANQGSEA. The V end lost 6 bases, the J end lost 3 bases, and 14 bases lay between the germline ends. The CDR3 loop is CSVCPRGEETQYF. The CDR3 nucleotides are TGCAGCGTATGCCCCAGGGGAGAAGAGACCCAGTACTTC.

This clonotype occurred once. The rearrangement uses TRBV9 and TRBJ1-5; D is unclear. The CDR3 runs to 13 residues. V was trimmed by 7 bases and J by 5 bases, leaving 13 bases between them. Germline values: CDR1 SGDLS, CDR2 YYNGEE. The CDR3 is CASGTSGDQPQHF. The CDR3 region has the DNA TGTGCCAGCGGAACATCGGGAGATCAGCCCCAGCATTTT. The variable domain in full, with the rest retrieved from reference TRBV9 and TRBJ1-5, is DSGVTQTPKHLITATGQRVTLRCSPRSGDLSVYWYQQSLDQGLQFLIQYYNGEERAKGNILERFSAQQFPDLHSELNLSSLELGDSALYFCASGTSGDQPQHFGDGTRLSIL.

CDR3 bases: TGTGCCAGCAGTGAAGAGTTCCTGGTCACCTTC. Translating it yields CASSEEFLVTF. The rearrangement uses TRBV2 and TRBJ1-2; D gene unclear. The CDR3 has 11 residues. Between the trimmed V and J ends, which lost 1 base and 13 bases, there was a span of 10 bases. The germline V gene encodes CDR1 SNHLY and CDR2 FYNNEI.

This clonotype was seen only once. The chain uses TRBV7-9 and TRBJ1-4; D uncertain. Looked up from germline, CDR1 is SEHNR and CDR2 is FQNEAQ (reference sequence). With 6 bases removed from V and 4 bases from J, the gap between germline ends came to 15 bases. This CDR3 has 15 amino acids. The CDR3 protein is CASSSSTGLNEKLFF. The CDR3 DNA follows: TGTGCCAGCAGTTCCTCCACGGGTCTTAATGAAAAACTGTTTTTT.

Remarks on this clonotype: Sequence at one end of the junction differs from germline and may be a read error. The chain recombines TRBV6-6 with TRBJ2-1, with D unclear. Germline V gene data show CDR1 as MNHNY and CDR2 as SVGAGI (reference sequence). This CDR3 is 17 amino acids long. CDR3 loop: CASSYSRRPSSCNEQFF. CDR3 bases: TGTGCCAGCAGTTACTCGAGGCGTCCCAGCTCCTGCAATGAGCAGTTCTTC.

The chain couples TRBV5-1 to TRBJ1-1; 9 bases fit TRBD1. The CDR3 loop spans 13 amino acids. The germline gives CDR1 SGHRS, CDR2 YFSETQ. Unmatched junction bases numbered 8, after V lost 7 bases and J lost 7 bases. CDR3 DNA: TGCGCCAGCGGGGACAGGGTGACCATTGAAGCTTTCTTT. Residues: CASGDRVTIEAFF.